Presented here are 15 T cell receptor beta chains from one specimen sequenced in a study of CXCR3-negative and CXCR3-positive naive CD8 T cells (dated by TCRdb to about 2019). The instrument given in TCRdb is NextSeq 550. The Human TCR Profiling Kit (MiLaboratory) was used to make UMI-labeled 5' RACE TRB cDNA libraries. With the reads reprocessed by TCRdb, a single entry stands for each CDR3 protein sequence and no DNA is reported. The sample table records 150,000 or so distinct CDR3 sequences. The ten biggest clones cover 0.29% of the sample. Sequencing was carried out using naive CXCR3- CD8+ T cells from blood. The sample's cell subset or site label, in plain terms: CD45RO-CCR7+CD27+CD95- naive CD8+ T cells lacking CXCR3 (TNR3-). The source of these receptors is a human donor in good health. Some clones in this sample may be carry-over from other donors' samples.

This chain's CDR3 is CASSDLGEGLTEAFF. The chain combines TRBV5-1 with TRBJ1-1. Germline loops: CDR1 SGHRS, CDR2 YFSETQ. There are 15 residues in the CDR3.

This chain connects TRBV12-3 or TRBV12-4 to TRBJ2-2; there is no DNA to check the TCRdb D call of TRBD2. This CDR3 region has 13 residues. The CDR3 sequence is CASSWGGAGELFF.

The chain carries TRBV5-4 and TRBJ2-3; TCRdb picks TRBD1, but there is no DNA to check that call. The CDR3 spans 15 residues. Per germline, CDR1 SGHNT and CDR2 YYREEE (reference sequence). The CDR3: CASRQRGSGADTQYF.

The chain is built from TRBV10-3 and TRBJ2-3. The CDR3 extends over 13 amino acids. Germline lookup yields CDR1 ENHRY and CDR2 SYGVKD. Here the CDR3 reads CAISVVWTDTQYF.

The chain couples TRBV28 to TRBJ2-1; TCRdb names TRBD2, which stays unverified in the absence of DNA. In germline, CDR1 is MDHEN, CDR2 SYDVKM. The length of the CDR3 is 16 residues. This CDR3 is CASSLALNTLGIEQFF.

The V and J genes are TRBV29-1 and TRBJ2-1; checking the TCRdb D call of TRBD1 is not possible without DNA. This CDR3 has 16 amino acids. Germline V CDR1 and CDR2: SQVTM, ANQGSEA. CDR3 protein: CSSWGDSGARYNEQFF.

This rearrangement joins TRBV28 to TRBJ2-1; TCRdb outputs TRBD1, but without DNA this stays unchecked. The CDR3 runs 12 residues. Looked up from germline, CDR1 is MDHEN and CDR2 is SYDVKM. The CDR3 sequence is CTGGRSYNEQFF. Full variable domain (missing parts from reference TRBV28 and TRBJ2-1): DVKVTQSSRYLVKRTGEKVFLECVQDMDHENMFWYRQDPGLGLRLIYFSYDVKMKEKGDIPEGYSVSREKKERFSLILESASTNQTSMYLCTGGRSYNEQFFGPGTRLTVL.

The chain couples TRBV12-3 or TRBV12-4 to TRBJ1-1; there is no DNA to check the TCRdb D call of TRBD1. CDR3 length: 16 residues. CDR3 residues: CASSRSGDRVNTEAFF.

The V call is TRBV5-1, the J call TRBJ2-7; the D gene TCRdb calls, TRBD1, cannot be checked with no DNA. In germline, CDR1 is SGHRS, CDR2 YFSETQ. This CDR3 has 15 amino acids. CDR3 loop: CASSLAGQGVYEQYF.

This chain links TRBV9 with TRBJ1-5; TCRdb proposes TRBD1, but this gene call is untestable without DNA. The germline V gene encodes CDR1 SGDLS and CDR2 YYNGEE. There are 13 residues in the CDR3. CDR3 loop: CASSATGYQPQHF.

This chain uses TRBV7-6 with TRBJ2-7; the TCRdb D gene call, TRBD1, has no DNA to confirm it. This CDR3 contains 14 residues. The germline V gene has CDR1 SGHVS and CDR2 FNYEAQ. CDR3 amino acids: CASSPGDRGYEQYF.

The CDR3 spells CSVPVDRGFSYEQFF. The rearrangement links TRBV29-1 to TRBJ2-1; TCRdb selects TRBD1, and the lack of DNA leaves this call unchecked. From germline, CDR1 is SQVTM and CDR2 ANQGSEA. CDR3 size: 15 residues.

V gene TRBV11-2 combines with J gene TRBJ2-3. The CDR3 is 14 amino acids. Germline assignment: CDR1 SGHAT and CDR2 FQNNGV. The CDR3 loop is CASSPWQRTDTQYF.

The CDR3 sequence: CASRVNTEAFF. The chain employs TRBV4-2 and TRBJ1-1. CDR1 and CDR2 from the germline V gene are LGHNA and YNFKEQ. The CDR3 extends over 11 amino acids.

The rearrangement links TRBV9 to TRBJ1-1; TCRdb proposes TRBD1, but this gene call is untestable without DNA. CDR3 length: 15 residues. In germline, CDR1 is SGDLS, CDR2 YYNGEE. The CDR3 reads CASSVEGLENTEAFF.